A single T cell receptor (beta chain) is shown here with its context. Its specificity is not known. This specimen comes from a study of T cell responses to AZD1222 COVID-19 vaccine. Findings and caveats of the study: Clonal diversity was possibly underestimated, and white British individuals and females predominated among donors. Reportedly, nearly half the spike-specific TCRs target unmutated variant regions.

The table came from immunoSEQ multiplex PCR; TCRdb's copy has only in-frame clones and leaves some out. Here the sample spans about 120,000 clones, 86% being singletons. The clonotype comes from an adult who received the AZD1222 COVID-19 vaccine. Sequenced material: peripheral blood, taken 28 days after the second AZD1222 dose.

The CDR3 DNA reads as TGTGCCAGCAGCCGGACAGGGACCAATCAGCCCCAGCATTTT. Its protein product is CASSRTGTNQPQHF. V and J are TRBV6-5 and TRBJ1-5; 8 nucleotides agree with TRBD1. Looked up from germline, CDR1 is MNHEY and CDR2 is SVGAGI. The ends lost 6 bases at V and 3 bases at J; junction bases unmatched: 4. The length of the CDR3 is 14 residues.